A selection of T cell receptor beta chains follows, all from one sample in a study of shared clonotypes between healthy human individuals. The data were produced by immunoSEQ multiplex PCR, yet TCRdb's version contains in-frame clones alone and is incomplete. This sample has about 1.1 million clones, with around 82% found just once. The source material was memory CD4+ T cells from PBMCs. The receptor set was obtained from a man younger than 30 in good health. Some clones in this sample may be carry-over from other donors' samples. Both conserved end residues are part of each CDR3. A D gene is named only where the DNA matches it firmly. Clone size, where shown, is once, few, many, or a class for clones that have expanded.

j_call clone_size v_call d_call cdr3_nt cdr3_aa
TRBJ2-7 NA TRBV4-3 NA TGCGCCAGCAGCCAAGACCCCGCGAGCTACGAGCAGTACTTC CASSQDPASYEQYF
TRBJ2-7 NA TRBV2 TRBD1 TGTGCCACCGGACAGGGGGCTGGCGAGCAGTACTTC CATGQGAGEQYF
TRBJ1-4 NA TRBV28 TRBD1 TGTGCCAGCAGTTTCGTGACAGGGGGAGACGAAAAACTGTTTTTT CASSFVTGGDEKLFF
TRBJ2-1 NA TRBV5-1 NA TGCGCCAGCAGCTTGGCCCCCGCTGGGACATACAATGAGCAGTTCTTC CASSLAPAGTYNEQFF
TRBJ2-7 NA TRBV18 NA TGTGCCAGCTCACCACCTCGACGGACCTACGAGCAGTACTTC CASSPPRRTYEQYF
TRBJ1-3 NA TRBV5-4 TRBD1 TGTGCCAGCAGCTTGCCCGGGACAGGGGCTGGAAACACCATATATTTT CASSLPGTGAGNTIYF
TRBJ2-2 many TRBV6-5 NA TGTGCCAGCAGGCGTACCGGGGGTACCGGGGAGCTGTTTTTT CASRRTGGTGELFF
TRBJ1-4 NA TRBV5-4 NA TGTGCCAGCATCTACGGATATGCAACTAATGAAAAACTGTTTTTT CASIYGYATNEKLFF
TRBJ2-5 NA TRBV5-1 NA TGCGCCAGCAGCTTGAACGGGGAGACCCAGTACTTC CASSLNGETQYF
TRBJ2-5 NA TRBV18 NA TGTGCCAGCTCATCGTACCAAGAGACCCAGTACTTC CASSSYQETQYF
TRBJ2-1 many TRBV5-1 NA TGCGCCAGCAGCTCGACTACTGAGCAGTTCTTC CASSSTTEQFF
TRBJ2-4 NA TRBV5-4 TRBD2 TGTGCCAGCAGCACAGGACTAGCGGAAAACATTCAGTACTTC CASSTGLAENIQYF
TRBJ2-3 NA TRBV11-1 NA TGTGCCAGCAGCTTCAGGGGGGACCACAACACAGATACGCAGTATTTT CASSFRGDHNTDTQYF